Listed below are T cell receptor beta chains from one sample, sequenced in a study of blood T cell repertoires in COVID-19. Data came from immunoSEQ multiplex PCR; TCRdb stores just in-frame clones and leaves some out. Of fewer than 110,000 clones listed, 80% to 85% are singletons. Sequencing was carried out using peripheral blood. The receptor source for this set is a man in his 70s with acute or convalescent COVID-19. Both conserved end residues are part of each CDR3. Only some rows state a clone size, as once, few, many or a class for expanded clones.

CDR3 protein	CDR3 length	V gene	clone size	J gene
CASSMLRGFRAAGYTF	16	TRBV19	NA	TRBJ1-2
CASSVQGLRTDTQYF	15	TRBV9	once	TRBJ2-3
CASSWTGYSEQYF	13	TRBV6-2/TRBV6-3	NA	TRBJ2-7
CATSDPGPTHRDTQYF	16	TRBV24-1	NA	TRBJ2-3
CASSPPTLLAGAQETQYF	18	TRBV11-2	NA	TRBJ2-5
CASSESSRAKTNTGELFF	18	TRBV10-1	NA	TRBJ2-2
CASSFTGDYGYTF	13	TRBV5-1	NA	TRBJ1-2
CASSPGTSGGQEETQYF	17	TRBV11-3	NA	TRBJ2-5
CASSLGRGPGNTIYF	15	TRBV5-8	NA	TRBJ1-3
CASSVGGNGLSGNTIYF	17	TRBV9	once	TRBJ1-3
CATSDTGQVGNEQFF	15	TRBV24-1	NA	TRBJ2-1
CASSIKLVSYEQYF	14	TRBV19	NA	TRBJ2-7
CASSQEEGGTGELFF	15	TRBV4-3	once	TRBJ2-2
CASSLDRGSLPGANVLTF	18	TRBV11-2	NA	TRBJ2-6
CASSSDTEQFF	11	TRBV11-3	few	TRBJ2-1
CASSPRQGANTEAFF	15	TRBV18	few	TRBJ1-1
CASSIPTQTGSYEQYF	16	TRBV5-5	once	TRBJ2-7
CASRPGTGVSGANVLTF	17	TRBV2	NA	TRBJ2-6
CASSPRQGQDEKLFF	15	TRBV19	once	TRBJ1-4
CASSFLVGGTEAFF	14	TRBV5-5	NA	TRBJ1-1
CASSPTTIAGASNEQFF	17	TRBV11-3	few	TRBJ2-1
CASSRDNTYEQYF	13	TRBV12-3/TRBV12-4	NA	TRBJ2-7
CASSPDRGEYNEQFF	15	TRBV18	NA	TRBJ2-1